This TCR beta chain was obtained from a study of T-cell memory formation after mild COVID-19 (dated by TCRdb to about 2021). Notes on the research overall: TCR sequence clusters from the two donors were found to be largely donor specific. T-cell clones expanding and contracting after mild COVID-19 in two donors were tracked by longitudinal TCRalpha and TCRbeta repertoire sequencing. The cohort comprised two young, previously healthy adult volunteers, one female and one male. Broader findings and caveats from the paper: The detection of some responding clones in pre-infection memory suggests that pre-existing cross-reactive memory T cells joined the SARS-CoV-2 response. Whether the second-wave clones peaking on day 37 were SARS-CoV-2 specific was not confirmed. The study included only a couple of mild cases, and larger cohorts that include severe cases with pre-infection samples were judged to be necessary. Contracting CD4+ clones were located mainly in the CM and EM memory subsets, whereas CD8+ clones were found to be enriched in EMRA. Clones contracting from day 15 to 85 had balanced CD4/CD8 phenotypes, while a second wave expanding from day 15 to 37 was biased towards CD4+.

A remark on this clonotype: Its antigen remains unidentified. No base quality values were provided; no much bigger clone lies one nucleotide off.

The CDR1 and CDR2 encoded by the germline V gene are KGHDR and SFDVKD. The CDR3, from cysteine to phenylalanine, totals 19 residues. The only DNA kept is the CDR3, 57 bases in frame from the first base. V and J are trimmed by 8 bases and 3 bases, and the gene matches miss 18 bases of the junction. PBMCs were isolated by Ficoll-Paque density gradient centrifugation. Instrument on record: Illumina NovaSeq 6000. Using 5'RACE with constant-segment primers, TCRalpha and TCRbeta cDNA libraries were constructed, with sample barcodes and unique molecular identifiers added in the process. RNA was extracted from every sample with Trizol reagent. The libraries were amplified in two PCR steps, and the second step added a second sample barcode and Illumina TruSeq adapters. The libraries were sequenced on an Illumina NovaSeq using 2 x 150 bp paired-end reads. The authors processed their data as follows. Reads were demultiplexed and collapsed into UMI-guided consensus sequences with migec v1.2.7. With mixcr v2.1.11, UMI consensuses were aligned to TRA and TRB V and J templates and assembled into clonotypes. Expanded or contracted clonotypes were those called significant by both edgeR and NoisET, with noise models trained on biological replicates. For edgeR calls, the cutoffs were a false discovery rate-adjusted p below 0.01 and a log2 fold-change threshold of 1. As an exploratory analysis of dynamics, max-normalized trajectories of the 1000 most abundant clonotypes were examined with PCA combined with hierarchical clustering. Separately sequenced CD4+ and CD8+ repertoires were used to assign a CD4 or CD8 phenotype to each responding clone. TCRdb reanalyzed the raw reads on its own, using fastp at Q25 for trimming and MiXCR for clone calling, and kept in-frame beta chains. Every entry covers one CDR3 protein and lists the most common genes and DNA from its rows. The V and J calls, along with clone size, are taken from TCRdb and not from the paper's own processing. In this sample the table shows about 350,000 distinct CDR3 sequences, around 27% of which occur a single time. The ten biggest clones cover around an eighth of the sample.

The receptor chain draws on TRBV24-1 and TRBJ2-1, with TRBD2 matching 10 junction bases. The TCR sequence derives from an adult woman who had mild COVID-19 (a few samples of this study predate the infection). The sample titles of this study are shuffled in the database, so cell type and time point are left out; the donor was told from shared clones. The source material was PBMCs or a T cell subset sorted from them (not recorded which). The CDR3 reads as follows: CATKRGLAANPPYYNEQFF. The sequenced DNA is TGTGCCACCAAGAGAGGACTAGCGGCCAATCCCCCCTACTACAATGAGCAGTTCTTC.